Listed below are T cell receptor beta chains from one sample, sequenced in a study of shared clonotypes between healthy human individuals. The assay was immunoSEQ multiplex PCR, and TCRdb's table has in-frame clones only and misses some. The table shows some 2,000,000 clones, with around 95% occurring only once. The sequenced sample consisted of naive CD4+ T cells sorted from blood. The source is a man between 18 and 35 years old in good health. The CDR3 runs from the conserved cysteine through the conserved F or W. Each record gives: D gene, J gene, clone size, V gene, CDR3 DNA, CDR3 protein. A D gene is named only where the DNA matches it firmly. A row's size may be missing; if present it is once, few, many or a size class.

.,TRBJ2-5,.,TRBV28,TGTGCCAGCAGTCCGACAGCTACACAAGAGACCCAGTACTTC,CASSPTATQETQYF
.,TRBJ1-2,.,TRBV9,TGTGCCAGCAGCCCCGACAGTGTTGGCTATGGCTACACCTTC,CASSPDSVGYGYTF
TRBD2,TRBJ2-7,.,TRBV27,TGTGCCAGCAGTTCCCGGGCGACTAGCGGGAGTTACGAGCAGTACTTC,CASSSRATSGSYEQYF
TRBD2,TRBJ2-3,.,TRBV5-1,TGCGCCAGCAGCCTGGATAGCGGGGCGCTGGGAGATACGCAGTATTTT,CASSLDSGALGDTQYF
.,TRBJ1-2,few,TRBV7-9,TGTGCCAGCAGTAATCGGCGAGGCTACACCTTC,CASSNRRGYTF
.,TRBJ1-6,few,TRBV5-1,TGCGCCAGCAGCTTTGAAGAGACAGCCGCTTATAATTCACCCCTCCACTTT,CASSFEETAAYNSPLHF
.,TRBJ2-7,.,TRBV5-1,TGCGCCAGCAGTTCCGTACCCTACGAGCAGTACTTC,CASSSVPYEQYF
TRBD2,TRBJ2-7,.,TRBV7-2,TGTGCCAGCAGCTTAGTGTTCCTAGCGGGGCCCTACGAGCAGTACTTC,CASSLVFLAGPYEQYF
.,TRBJ1-6,.,TRBV11-2,TGTGCCAGCAGCGTTGCAGGGACCCGCAATTCACCCCTCCACTTT,CASSVAGTRNSPLHF
TRBD1,TRBJ2-3,.,TRBV6-6,TGTGCCACCAAGGGACAGGGGAACACAGATACGCAGTATTTT,CATKGQGNTDTQYF
TRBD1,TRBJ1-1,.,TRBV10-3,TGTGCCATCAGTAGAACGGGACAGACTGAAGCTTTCTTT,CAISRTGQTEAFF
.,TRBJ1-4,.,TRBV2,TGTGCCAGCAGGAGAGGGATGACTAATGAAAAACTGTTTTTT,CASRRGMTNEKLFF
.,TRBJ2-1,.,TRBV7-9,TGTGCCAGCAGACAGTGGGACACCCGTTACAATGAGCAGTTCTTC,CASRQWDTRYNEQFF
.,TRBJ2-3,.,TRBV7-8,TGTGCCAGCTCGAGGGGGGGGATTCCGGGAGAGGGCACAGATACGCAGTATTTT,CASSRGGIPGEGTDTQYF
.,TRBJ2-7,once,TRBV7-7,TGTGCTAGCAGCTCCCAAGCGGGCACGGCCTACGAGCAGTACTTC,CASSSQAGTAYEQYF
TRBD1,TRBJ2-6,.,TRBV2,TGTGCCAGCAGTGGACAGGGCGCTGGGGCCAACGTCCTGACTTTC,CASSGQGAGANVLTF
TRBD2,TRBJ2-3,.,TRBV5-1,TGCGCCAGCAGCTCCCTAGCGGGAGCATCCGATACGCAGTATTTT,CASSSLAGASDTQYF
.,TRBJ2-1,.,TRBV7-8,TGTGCCAGCAGAGTTCACAGGGAAGACTACAATGAGCAGTTCTTC,CASRVHREDYNEQFF
TRBD1,TRBJ2-5,.,TRBV6-5,TGTGCCAGCAGAAACGATCCAGGGGGCGCGAAGACCCAGTACTTC,CASRNDPGGAKTQYF
TRBD2,TRBJ2-7,.,TRBV19,TGTGCCAGTAGTCTAGCGGGAGCCTCATACGAGCAGTACTTC,CASSLAGASYEQYF
TRBD2,TRBJ2-5,.,TRBV30,TGTGCCTGGAGTGTCTTAGCGGGGGCCCTGACAGAGACCCAGTACTTC,CAWSVLAGALTETQYF
.,TRBJ2-2,.,TRBV10-2,TGCGCCAGCAGCCCCGGGGTGATAGGGGAGCTGTTTTTT,CASSPGVIGELFF
.,TRBJ2-1,.,TRBV19,TGTGCCAGTAGTATCTTACAGGTAAACAATGAGCAGTTCTTC,CASSILQVNNEQFF
.,TRBJ2-2,.,TRBV5-6,TGTGCCAGCAGCTTGAATATGGGGGATGGCACCGGGGAGCTGTTTTTT,CASSLNMGDGTGELFF
TRBD1,TRBJ2-7,.,TRBV6-5,TGTGCCAGCAGTCAGGGACAGGGCGGATATCCCGAGCAGTACTTC,CASSQGQGGYPEQYF
.,TRBJ2-4,.,TRBV19,TGTGCCAGTAGAATGACAGGAGCCAAAAACATTCAGTACTTC,CASRMTGAKNIQYF
.,TRBJ2-1,.,TRBV11-1,TGTGCCAGCACCAAAAGGGACACCAATGAGCAGTTCTTC,CASTKRDTNEQFF
.,TRBJ1-2,.,TRBV5-1,TGCGCCAGCAGCCCCTACGAATATGGCTACACCTTC,CASSPYEYGYTF
TRBD1,TRBJ2-7,.,TRBV2,TGTGCCAGCAGTGACGCCCGACAGGGGGAATCCTACGAGCAGTACTTC,CASSDARQGESYEQYF
TRBD1,TRBJ1-6,.,TRBV30,TGTGCCTGCCGCAAACAGGGGTTGCCCTATAATTCACCCCTCCACTTT,CACRKQGLPYNSPLHF
.,TRBJ1-3,.,TRBV6-5,TGTGCCAGCAGAACTTCCGGGACCCCCGGAAGCACCATATATTTT,CASRTSGTPGSTIYF
.,TRBJ1-1,.,TRBV11-3,TGTGCCAGCAGCAAAGGATCGGGGATTGGGACACAAGCTTTCTTT,CASSKGSGIGTQAFF
.,TRBJ2-5,.,TRBV30,TGTGCCTGGAGTGTTCAGAGGTTACGCAACCAAGAGACCCAGTACTTC,CAWSVQRLRNQETQYF
TRBD2,TRBJ2-3,.,TRBV5-4,TGTGCCAGCAGCCGGGAGGGCACAGATACGCAGTATTTT,CASSREGTDTQYF
TRBD2,TRBJ2-7,.,TRBV5-1,TGCGCCAGCAGCAGCAGCGGGGGGCGCTACGAGCAGTACTTC,CASSSSGGRYEQYF
.,TRBJ1-4,.,TRBV6-1,TGTGCCAGCAGTTTGACAGTTAATGAAAAACTGTTTTTT,CASSLTVNEKLFF
TRBD1,TRBJ2-7,.,TRBV18,TGTGCCAGCTCGAGATCAGGGGGCGAGCAGTACTTC,CASSRSGGEQYF